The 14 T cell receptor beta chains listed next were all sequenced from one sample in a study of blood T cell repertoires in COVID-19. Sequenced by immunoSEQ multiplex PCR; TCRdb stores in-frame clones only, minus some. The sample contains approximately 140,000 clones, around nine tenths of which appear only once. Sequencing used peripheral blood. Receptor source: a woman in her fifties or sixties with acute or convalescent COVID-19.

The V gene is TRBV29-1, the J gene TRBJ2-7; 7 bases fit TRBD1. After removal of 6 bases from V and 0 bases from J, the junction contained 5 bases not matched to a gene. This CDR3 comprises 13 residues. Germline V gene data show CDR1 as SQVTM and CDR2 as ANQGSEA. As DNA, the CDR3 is TGCAGCGTGAGGGGACAGCGCTCCTACGAGCAGTACTTC. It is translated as CSVRGQRSYEQYF.

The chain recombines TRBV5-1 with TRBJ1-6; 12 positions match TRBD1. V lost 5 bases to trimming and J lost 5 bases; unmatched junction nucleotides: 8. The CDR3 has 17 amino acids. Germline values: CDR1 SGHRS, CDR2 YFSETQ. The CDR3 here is CASRTGTGGWDNSPLHF. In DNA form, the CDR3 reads TGCGCCAGCAGGACCGGGACAGGGGGCTGGGATAATTCACCCCTCCACTTT.

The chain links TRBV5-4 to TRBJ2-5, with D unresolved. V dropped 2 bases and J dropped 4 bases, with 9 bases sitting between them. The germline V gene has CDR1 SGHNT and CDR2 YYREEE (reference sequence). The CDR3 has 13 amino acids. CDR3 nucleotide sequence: TGTGCCAGCAGCTTTCTCCCCGGAGAGACCCAGTACTTC. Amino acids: CASSFLPGETQYF.

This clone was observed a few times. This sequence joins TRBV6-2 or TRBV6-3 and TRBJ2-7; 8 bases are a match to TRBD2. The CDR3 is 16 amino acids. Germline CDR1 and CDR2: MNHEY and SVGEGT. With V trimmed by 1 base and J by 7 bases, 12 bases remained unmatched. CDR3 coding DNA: TGTGCCAGCAGTTACTATCCGGGACTAGGCGACTATGAGCAGTACTTC. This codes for CASSYYPGLGDYEQYF.

In nucleotides, the CDR3 is TGTGCCAGCAGCTCCGAGTCGGGACACCGTTACGATGGCTACACCTTC. Residues: CASSSESGHRYDGYTF. This rearrangement joins TRBV11-3 to TRBJ1-2; D may be TRBD1 (6 bases). The germline V and J ends were trimmed by 4 bases and 6 bases, with 21 bases remaining between them. CDR3 size: 16 residues. Germline loops: CDR1 SGHNT, CDR2 YENEEA.

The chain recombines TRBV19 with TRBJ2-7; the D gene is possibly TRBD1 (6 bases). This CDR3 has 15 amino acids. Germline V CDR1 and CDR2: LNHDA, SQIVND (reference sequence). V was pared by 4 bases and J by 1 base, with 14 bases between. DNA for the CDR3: TGTGCCAGTAGTACCCCCCGCCAGGGGTCCTACGAGCAGTACTTC. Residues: CASSTPRQGSYEQYF.

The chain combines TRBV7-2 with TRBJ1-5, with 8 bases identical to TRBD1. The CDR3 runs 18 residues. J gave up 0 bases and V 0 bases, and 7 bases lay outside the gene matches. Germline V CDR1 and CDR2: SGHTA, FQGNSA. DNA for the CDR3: TGTGCCAGCAGCTTAGCAGGGACAGGTAGTTATAGCAATCAGCCCCAGCATTTT. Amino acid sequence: CASSLAGTGSYSNQPQHF.

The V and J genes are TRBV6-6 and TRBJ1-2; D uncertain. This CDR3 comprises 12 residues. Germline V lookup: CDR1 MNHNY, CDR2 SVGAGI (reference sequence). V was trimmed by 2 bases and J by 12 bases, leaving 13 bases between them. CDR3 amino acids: CASSYERLGNTF. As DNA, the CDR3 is TGTGCCAGCAGTTACGAGCGGTTAGGGAACACCTTC.

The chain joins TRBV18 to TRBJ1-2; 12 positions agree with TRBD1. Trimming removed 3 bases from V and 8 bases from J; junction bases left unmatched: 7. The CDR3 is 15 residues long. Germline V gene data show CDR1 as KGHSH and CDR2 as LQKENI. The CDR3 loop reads CASSPRGQGARGYTF. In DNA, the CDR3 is TGTGCCAGCTCACCGAGGGGACAGGGGGCGCGGGGCTACACCTTC.

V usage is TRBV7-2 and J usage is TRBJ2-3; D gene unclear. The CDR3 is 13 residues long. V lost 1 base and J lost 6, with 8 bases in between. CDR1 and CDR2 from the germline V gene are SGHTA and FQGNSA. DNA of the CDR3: TGTGCCAGCAGCTTAGTCAGGATGGATACGCAGTATTTT. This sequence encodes CASSLVRMDTQYF.

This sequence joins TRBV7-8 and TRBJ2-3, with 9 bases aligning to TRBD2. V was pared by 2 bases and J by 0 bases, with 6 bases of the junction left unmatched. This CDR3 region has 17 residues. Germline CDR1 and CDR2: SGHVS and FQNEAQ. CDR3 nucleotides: TGTGCCAGCAGCTTATATAGCGGGAGCACTAGCACAGATACGCAGTATTTT. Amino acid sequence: CASSLYSGSTSTDTQYF.

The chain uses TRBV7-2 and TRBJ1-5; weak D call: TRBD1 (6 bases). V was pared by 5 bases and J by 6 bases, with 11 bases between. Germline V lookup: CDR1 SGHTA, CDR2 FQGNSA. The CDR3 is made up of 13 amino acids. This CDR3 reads CASSPETGQPQHF. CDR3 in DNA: TGTGCCAGCAGCCCCGAGACAGGTCAGCCCCAGCATTTT.

This CDR3 is CASSLEGVGVQFF. As DNA, the CDR3 is TGTGCCAGCAGCTTAGAGGGGGTGGGGGTGCAGTTCTTC. This chain joins TRBV7-8 and TRBJ2-1, with a weak D call TRBD1 (6 bases). Trimming shortened V by 1 base and J by 12 bases, and 13 bases separated the two germline ends. Germline V lookup: CDR1 SGHVS, CDR2 FQNEAQ. The CDR3 extends over 13 amino acids.

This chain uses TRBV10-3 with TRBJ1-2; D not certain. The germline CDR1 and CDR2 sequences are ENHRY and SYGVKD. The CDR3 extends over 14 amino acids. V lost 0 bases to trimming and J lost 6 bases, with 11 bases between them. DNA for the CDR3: TGTGCCATCAGTGAGTCAAGGACGGAGGATGGCTACACCTTC. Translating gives CAISESRTEDGYTF.